This entry describes one T cell receptor (beta chain). The table came from immunoSEQ multiplex PCR; TCRdb's copy has only in-frame clones and leaves some out. The sample lists about 380,000 clones; about 96% were seen once. The entry originates in a study of shared clonotypes between healthy human individuals. V shed 7 bases, J shed 1 base, and the junction held 7 bases outside the gene matches. The CDR3 spans 15 residues. Germline CDR1 SNHLY, CDR2 FYNNEI. The clonotype comes from a man aged 25-45 years in good health. Sequenced material: memory CD8+ T cells sorted from blood. Subset denoted: CD45RO+ cells pooled with CCR7-negative TemRA cells. V and J are TRBV2 and TRBJ1-1; 9 bases are shared with TRBD1. CDR3 region: CASIYSGQGNTEAFF. The CDR3 DNA follows: TGTGCCAGCATCTATTCGGGACAGGGGAACACTGAAGCTTTCTTT.